A selection of T cell receptor beta chains follows, all from one sample in a study of T cell changes during pregnancy in multiple sclerosis. Sequencing used immunoSEQ multiplex PCR; TCRdb keeps in-frame clones, though not all of them. The table has roughly 93,000 clones, 80% to 95% seen once. The source was peripheral blood, collected after pregnancy. The receptor source for this set is a female donor with multiple sclerosis, enrolled in a pregnancy study. Each CDR3 is given with its conserved first and last residue. A D gene is named only where the DNA matches it firmly. Clone sizes are given selectively: once, few, many, or a class where the clone is expanded.

size,D,J,V,DNA,CDR3
few,NA,TRBJ1-6,TRBV27,TGTGCCAGCACCCCGGGTGGGGGGTTAATGGGTAATTCACCCCTCCACTTT,CASTPGGGLMGNSPLHF
NA,TRBD2,TRBJ2-7,TRBV2,TGTGCCAGCAGCTTGAGCGGGAGTTACGAGCAGTACTTC,CASSLSGSYEQYF
NA,NA,TRBJ1-4,TRBV30,TGTGCCTGGAGCATAGGGCTCCAGGGTGGGGAAAAACTGTTTTTT,CAWSIGLQGGEKLFF
NA,NA,TRBJ1-4,TRBV7-2,TGTGCCAGCAGGAGGGCAACTAATGAAAAACTGTTTTTT,CASRRATNEKLFF
NA,NA,TRBJ2-6,TRBV7-9,TGTGCCAGCAGCTTTAAACAGGCGAGCTCTGGGGCCAACGTCCTGACTTTC,CASSFKQASSGANVLTF
NA,TRBD1,TRBJ1-4,TRBV29-1,TGCAGCGTTGAAGATGGACAGGGGGCAGGGGAAAAACTGTTTTTT,CSVEDGQGAGEKLFF
NA,NA,TRBJ2-6,TRBV19,TGTGCCAGTAGAACTACAGGGACTGGGGCCAACGTCCTGACTTTC,CASRTTGTGANVLTF
NA,TRBD1,TRBJ1-1,TRBV19,TGTGCCACAACAGGGGGCTTTACTGAAGCTTTCTTT,CATTGGFTEAFF
NA,TRBD1,TRBJ1-1,TRBV12-5,TGTGCTAGTGGTTTGGTAAGGACAGGGGGCAGGACTGAAGCTTTCTTT,CASGLVRTGGRTEAFF
once,NA,TRBJ2-1,TRBV5-1,TGCGCCAGCAGCATCCATTCCCACCGGAATGAGCAGTTCTTC,CASSIHSHRNEQFF
NA,TRBD2,TRBJ2-1,TRBV14,TGTGCCAGCAGCCTTCGACTAGCGGGGGGCAATGAGCAGTTCTTC,CASSLRLAGGNEQFF
NA,TRBD1,TRBJ2-7,TRBV29-1,TGCAGCGTTACTCAGGGGGCTCATTCCTACGAGCAGTACTTC,CSVTQGAHSYEQYF
NA,TRBD2,TRBJ2-5,TRBV11-2,TGTGCCAGCAGCTTTAGCGGGAGTCAAGAGACCCAGTACTTC,CASSFSGSQETQYF
NA,TRBD1,TRBJ2-7,TRBV5-1,TGCGCCAGCAGCTCATGGACAGGCCGGGCCTCCTACGAGCAGTACTTC,CASSSWTGRASYEQYF
NA,TRBD1,TRBJ1-6,TRBV5-6,TGTGCCAGCAGCTTGGTCCGGACAGGGATTAGCTCCTATAATTCACCCCTCCACTTT,CASSLVRTGISSYNSPLHF
NA,NA,TRBJ1-1,TRBV7-9,TGTGCCAGCAGCCGGACAGCTAACACTGAAGCTTTCTTT,CASSRTANTEAFF
NA,TRBD1,TRBJ2-7,TRBV5-1,TGCGCCAGCAGCCGGGACAGGGTTCACGAGCAGTACTTC,CASSRDRVHEQYF
NA,NA,TRBJ1-4,TRBV10-2,TGCGCCAGCAGGGATCGTCAGGGAACTAATGAAAAACTGTTTTTT,CASRDRQGTNEKLFF
NA,TRBD1,TRBJ1-4,TRBV5-1,TGCGCCAGCAGCGTGGGGGGGACAGGGCCTCCAACTAATGAAAAACTGTTTTTT,CASSVGGTGPPTNEKLFF
NA,NA,TRBJ2-7,TRBV18,TGTGCCAGCTCACTGGAGGGCCCCAACGAGCAGTACTTC,CASSLEGPNEQYF
NA,NA,TRBJ1-5,TRBV2,TGTGCCAGCAGTGCCGTAGGGCTGAGGGATCAGCCCCAGCATTTT,CASSAVGLRDQPQHF
NA,NA,TRBJ1-1,TRBV5-4,TGTGCCAGCAGATTACAGGGAAGCACTGAAGCTTTCTTT,CASRLQGSTEAFF
NA,TRBD2,TRBJ2-1,TRBV5-1,TGCGCCAGCAGCCACACTAGCGGGGGGGCCTTTGAGCAGTTCTTC,CASSHTSGGAFEQFF
NA,TRBD1,TRBJ1-2,TRBV2,TGTGCCAGCAGCGAGTACCCTCCCACAGGGGACTATGGCTACACCTTC,CASSEYPPTGDYGYTF
NA,TRBD1,TRBJ1-4,TRBV7-6,TGTGCCAGCAGCTTAGACCCCGGGACAGGCCTTTGGGAAAAACTGTTTTTT,CASSLDPGTGLWEKLFF
NA,NA,TRBJ1-5,TRBV18,TGTGCCAGCTCACCCAGCGAACCGAGAGGTCAGCCCCAGCATTTT,CASSPSEPRGQPQHF